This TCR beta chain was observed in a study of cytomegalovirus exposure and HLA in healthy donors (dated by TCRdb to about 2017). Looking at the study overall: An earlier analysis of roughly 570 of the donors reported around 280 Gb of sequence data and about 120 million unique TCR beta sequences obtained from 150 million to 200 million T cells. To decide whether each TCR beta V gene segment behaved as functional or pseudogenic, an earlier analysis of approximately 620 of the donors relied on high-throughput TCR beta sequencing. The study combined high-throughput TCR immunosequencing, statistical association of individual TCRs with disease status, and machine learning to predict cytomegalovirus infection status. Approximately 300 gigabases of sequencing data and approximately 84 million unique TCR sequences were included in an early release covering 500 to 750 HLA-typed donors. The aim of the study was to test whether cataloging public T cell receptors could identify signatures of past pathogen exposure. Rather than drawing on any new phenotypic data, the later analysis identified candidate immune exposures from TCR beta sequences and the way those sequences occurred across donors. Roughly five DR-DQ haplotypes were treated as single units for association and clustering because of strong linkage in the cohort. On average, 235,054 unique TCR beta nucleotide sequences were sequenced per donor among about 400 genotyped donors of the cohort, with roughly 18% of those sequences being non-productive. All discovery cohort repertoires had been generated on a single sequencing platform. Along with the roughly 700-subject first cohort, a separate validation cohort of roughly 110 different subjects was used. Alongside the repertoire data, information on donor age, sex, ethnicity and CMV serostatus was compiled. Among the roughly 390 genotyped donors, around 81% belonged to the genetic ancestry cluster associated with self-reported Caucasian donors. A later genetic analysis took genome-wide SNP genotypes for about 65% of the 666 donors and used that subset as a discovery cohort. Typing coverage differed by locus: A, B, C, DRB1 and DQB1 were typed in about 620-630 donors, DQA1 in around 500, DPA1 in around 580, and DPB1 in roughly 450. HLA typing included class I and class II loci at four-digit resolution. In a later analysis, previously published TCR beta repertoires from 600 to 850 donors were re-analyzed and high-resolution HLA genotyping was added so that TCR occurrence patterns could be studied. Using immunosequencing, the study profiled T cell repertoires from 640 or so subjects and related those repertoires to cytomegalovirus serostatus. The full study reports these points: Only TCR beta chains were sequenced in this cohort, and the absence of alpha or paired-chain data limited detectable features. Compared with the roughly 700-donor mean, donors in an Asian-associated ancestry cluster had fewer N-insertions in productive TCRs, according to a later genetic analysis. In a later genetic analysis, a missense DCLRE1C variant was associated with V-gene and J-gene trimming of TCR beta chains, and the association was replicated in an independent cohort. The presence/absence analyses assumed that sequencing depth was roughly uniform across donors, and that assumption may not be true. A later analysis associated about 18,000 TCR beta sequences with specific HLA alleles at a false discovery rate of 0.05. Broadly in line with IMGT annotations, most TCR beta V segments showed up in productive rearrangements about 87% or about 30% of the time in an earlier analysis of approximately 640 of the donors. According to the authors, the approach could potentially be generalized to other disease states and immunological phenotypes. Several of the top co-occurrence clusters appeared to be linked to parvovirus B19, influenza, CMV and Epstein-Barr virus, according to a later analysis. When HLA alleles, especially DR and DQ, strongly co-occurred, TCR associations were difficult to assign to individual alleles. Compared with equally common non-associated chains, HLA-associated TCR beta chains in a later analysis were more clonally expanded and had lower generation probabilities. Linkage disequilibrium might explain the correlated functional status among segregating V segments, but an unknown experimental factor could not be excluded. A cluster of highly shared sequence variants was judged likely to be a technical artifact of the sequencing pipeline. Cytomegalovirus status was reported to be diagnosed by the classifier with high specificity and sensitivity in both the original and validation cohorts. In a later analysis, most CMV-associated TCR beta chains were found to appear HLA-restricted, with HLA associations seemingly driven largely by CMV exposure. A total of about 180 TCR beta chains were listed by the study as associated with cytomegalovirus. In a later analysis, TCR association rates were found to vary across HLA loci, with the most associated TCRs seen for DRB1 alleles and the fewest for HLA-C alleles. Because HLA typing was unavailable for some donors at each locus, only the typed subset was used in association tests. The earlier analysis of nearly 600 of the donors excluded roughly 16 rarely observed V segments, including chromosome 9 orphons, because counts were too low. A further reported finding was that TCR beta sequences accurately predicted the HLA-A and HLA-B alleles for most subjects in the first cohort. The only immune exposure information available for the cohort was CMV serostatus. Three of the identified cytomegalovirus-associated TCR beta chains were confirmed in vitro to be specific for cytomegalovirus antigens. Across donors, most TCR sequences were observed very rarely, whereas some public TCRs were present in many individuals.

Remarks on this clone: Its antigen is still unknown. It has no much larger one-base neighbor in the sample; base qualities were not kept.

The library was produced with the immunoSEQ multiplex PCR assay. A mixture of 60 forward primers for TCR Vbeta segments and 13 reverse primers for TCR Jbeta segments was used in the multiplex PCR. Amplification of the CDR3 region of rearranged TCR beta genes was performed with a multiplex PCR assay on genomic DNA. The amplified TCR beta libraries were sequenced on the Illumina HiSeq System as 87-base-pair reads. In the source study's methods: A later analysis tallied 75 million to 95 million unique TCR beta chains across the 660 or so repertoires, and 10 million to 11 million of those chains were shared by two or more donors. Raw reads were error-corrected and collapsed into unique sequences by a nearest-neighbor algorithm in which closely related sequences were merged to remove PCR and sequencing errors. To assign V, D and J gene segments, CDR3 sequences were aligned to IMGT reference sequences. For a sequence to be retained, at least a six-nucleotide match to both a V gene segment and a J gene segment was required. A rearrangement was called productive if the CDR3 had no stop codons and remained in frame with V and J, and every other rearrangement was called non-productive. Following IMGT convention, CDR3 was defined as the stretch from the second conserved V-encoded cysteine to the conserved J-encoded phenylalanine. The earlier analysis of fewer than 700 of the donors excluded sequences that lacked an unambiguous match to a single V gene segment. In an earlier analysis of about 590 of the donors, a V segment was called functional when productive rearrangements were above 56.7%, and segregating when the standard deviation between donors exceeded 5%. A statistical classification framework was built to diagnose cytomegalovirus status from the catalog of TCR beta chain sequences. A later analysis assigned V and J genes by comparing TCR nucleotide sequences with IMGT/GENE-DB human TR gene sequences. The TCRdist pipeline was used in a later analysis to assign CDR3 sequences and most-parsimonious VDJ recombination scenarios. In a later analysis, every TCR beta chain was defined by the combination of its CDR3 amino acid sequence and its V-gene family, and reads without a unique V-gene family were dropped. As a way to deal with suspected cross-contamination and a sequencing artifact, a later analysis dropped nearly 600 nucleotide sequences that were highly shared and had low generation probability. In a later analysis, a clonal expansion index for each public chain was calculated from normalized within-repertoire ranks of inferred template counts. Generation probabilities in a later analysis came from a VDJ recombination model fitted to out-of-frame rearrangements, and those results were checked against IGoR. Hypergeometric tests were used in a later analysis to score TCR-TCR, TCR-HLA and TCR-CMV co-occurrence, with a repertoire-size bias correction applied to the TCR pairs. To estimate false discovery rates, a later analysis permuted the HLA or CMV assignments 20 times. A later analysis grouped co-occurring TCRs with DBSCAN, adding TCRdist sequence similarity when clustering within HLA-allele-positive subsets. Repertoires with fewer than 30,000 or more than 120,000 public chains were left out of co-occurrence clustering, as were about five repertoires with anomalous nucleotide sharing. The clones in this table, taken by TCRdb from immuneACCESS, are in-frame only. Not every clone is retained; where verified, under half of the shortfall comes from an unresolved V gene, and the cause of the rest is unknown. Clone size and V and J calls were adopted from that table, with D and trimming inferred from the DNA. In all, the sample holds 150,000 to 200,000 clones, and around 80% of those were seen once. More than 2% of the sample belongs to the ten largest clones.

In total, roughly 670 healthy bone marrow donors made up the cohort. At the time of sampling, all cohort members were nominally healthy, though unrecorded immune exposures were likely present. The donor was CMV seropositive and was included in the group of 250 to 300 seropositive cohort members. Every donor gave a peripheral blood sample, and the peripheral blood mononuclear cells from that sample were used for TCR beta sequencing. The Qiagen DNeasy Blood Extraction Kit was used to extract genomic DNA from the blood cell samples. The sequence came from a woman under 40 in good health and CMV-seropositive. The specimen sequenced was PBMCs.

The CDR3 has the sequence CAISEREDNEQFF. DNA sequence: TGTGCCATCAGTGAACGGGAGGACAATGAGCAGTTCTTC. Here the chain combines TRBV10-3 and TRBJ2-1; 7 central bases correspond to TRBD2. The CDR3 numbers 13 residues from cysteine through phenylalanine. Just the 39-base CDR3 DNA is kept, in frame starting at base 1. Looking up the germline V gene yields CDR1 ENHRY and CDR2 SYGVKD. Relative to germline, V is missing 3 bases and J is missing 5 bases, with 1 base of the junction outside any gene match.